This note documents a single TCR beta chain sequence. Its cognate antigen is unknown. Sequencing used immunoSEQ multiplex PCR; TCRdb keeps in-frame clones, though not all of them. The data contain some 110,000 clones, around 87% of them singletons. These data originate in a study of T cell responses to AZD1222 COVID-19 vaccine. Findings of the study overall: Spike-specific TCR breadth and depth rose after two AZD1222 doses. With dominance at 160-218 and 743-854, vaccine-associated CD4 TCRs spanned spike. Donors skewed white British and female; clonal diversity was possibly underestimated.

The receptor's source is an adult in good health. Source: peripheral blood, taken on day 0 of AZD1222 vaccination.

The CDR3, as DNA: TGTGCCAGCAGTCGCGAGGGCGGGGGAAACACCATATATTTT. This gives the protein CASSREGGGNTIYF. This chain links TRBV2 with TRBJ1-3; D remains unclear. The CDR3 is 14 residues long. Trimming stripped 5 bases from V and 4 bases from J, with 12 bases between. From germline, CDR1 is SNHLY and CDR2 FYNNEI.